One and the same sample provided the 32 T cell receptor beta chains below, sequenced in a study of cytomegalovirus exposure and HLA in healthy donors. With 60 Vbeta and 13 Jbeta primers, the PCR was carried out. Method: immunoSEQ multiplex PCR; TCRdb's copy keeps in-frame clones and lacks some. The data hold about 50,000 clones, with roughly 76% observed a single time. The sequencing input was PBMCs. Receptors originate from a woman in her thirties or forties in good health and CMV-seropositive.

This chain uses TRBV5-1 with TRBJ2-1; TRBD1 aligns across 8 bases. The V gene end was trimmed by 5 bases and the J gene end by 1 base; junction bases not matched to a gene: 2. The germline gives CDR1 SGHRS, CDR2 YFSETQ. The length of the CDR3 is 14 residues. The DNA for the CDR3 is TGCGCCAGCAGGTGGACAGGGTCCTACAATGAGCAGTTCTTC. It is translated as CASRWTGSYNEQFF.

V is TRBV5-4 and J is TRBJ1-6, with D possibly being TRBD1 (5 bases). Germline V lookup: CDR1 SGHNT, CDR2 YYREEE (reference sequence). The CDR3 is 17 amino acids. The V end was cut by 0 bases, the J end by 7 bases, with 17 bases between. The CDR3 sequence: CASSLGGQDRRNSPLHF. Here the CDR3 DNA reads TGTGCCAGCAGCTTGGGGGGTCAAGACAGACGGAATTCACCCCTCCACTTT. Full variable domain (rest looked up from reference TRBV5-4 and TRBJ1-6): ETGVTQSPTHLIKTRGQQVTLRCSSQSGHNTVSWYQQALGQGPQFIFQYYREEENGRGNFPPRFSGLQFPNYSSELNVNALELDDSALYLCASSLGGQDRRNSPLHFGNGTRLTVT.

The V call is TRBV18, the J call TRBJ1-4; 9 bases map to TRBD1. The ends lost 8 bases at V and 7 bases at J; junction bases unmatched: 5. Germline CDR1 is KGHSH and CDR2 is LQKENI. CDR3 size: 13 residues. The CDR3 spells CASRPGQGEKLFF. The CDR3 DNA follows: TGTGCCAGCCGGCCGGGACAGGGTGAAAAACTGTTTTTT.

CDR3 nucleotides: TGTGCCTGGAGTTGGGGGGGGCAAGGGGCCAACGTCCTGACTTTC. This codes for CAWSWGGQGANVLTF. This chain uses TRBV30 with TRBJ2-6; TRBD2 might be the D (7 bases). Germline CDR1 GTSNPN, CDR2 SVGIG (reference sequence). The CDR3 spans 15 residues. Deletions cut 2 bases from V and 4 bases from J, with 12 bases between. Variable domain in full (rest from reference TRBV30 and TRBJ2-6): SQTIHQWPATLVQPVGSPLSLECTVEGTSNPNLYWYRQAAGRGLQLLFYSVGIGQISSEVPQNLSASRPQDRQFILSSKKLLLSDSGFYLCAWSWGGQGANVLTFGAGSRLTVL.

The chain joins TRBV27 to TRBJ1-2; a weak D match, TRBD1 (6 bases). This CDR3 is 13 amino acids long. V was pared by 6 bases and J by 8 bases, with 16 bases between. Germline assignment: CDR1 MNHEY and CDR2 SMNVEV (reference sequence). CDR3 amino acids: CASRPAGGAGYTF. CDR3 in DNA: TGTGCCAGCAGGCCCGCGGGGGGCGCGGGCTACACCTTC.

This clone was detected only a few times. The chain uses TRBV10-3 and TRBJ2-4, with a tentative D call TRBD1 (5 bases). The CDR3 totals 12 residues. Trimming stripped 8 bases from V and 7 bases from J, with 12 bases between. Germline CDR1 ENHRY, CDR2 SYGVKD. The CDR3 sequence is CAIGGPGNIQYF. CDR3 coding DNA: TGTGCCATCGGCGGCCCAGGGAACATTCAGTACTTC.

The CDR3 DNA follows: TGTGCCAGCAGTGAAGGGACATCCGATGGCTACACCTTC. It yields the protein CASSEGTSDGYTF. The V and J genes are TRBV2 and TRBJ1-2; a weak D match, TRBD1 (5 bases). The V end lost 1 base, the J end lost 6 bases, and 9 bases lay between the germline ends. Germline V gene sequence: CDR1 SNHLY, CDR2 FYNNEI. The CDR3 covers 13 residues.

This rearrangement joins TRBV29-1 to TRBJ2-7; 7 positions agree with TRBD1. Germline V CDR1 and CDR2: SQVTM, ANQGSEA. The V and J ends lost 5 bases and 5 bases, in that order; junction bases with no gene match: 9. The CDR3 has 13 amino acids. The DNA for the CDR3 is TGCAGCGTTAGACAGGGCTTTCTCAACGAGCAGTACTTC. Its protein is CSVRQGFLNEQYF.

This clone was seen only a few times. V gene TRBV15 combines with J gene TRBJ1-4, with 7 bases matching TRBD1. Germline CDR1 and CDR2: LNHNV and YYDKDF (reference sequence). The trim removed 1 base at V and 4 bases at J, leaving 3 bases unmatched. There are 15 residues in the CDR3. The CDR3 DNA reads as TGTGCCACCAGCAGAGGACAGGGCGGTAATGAAAAACTGTTTTTT. This codes for CATSRGQGGNEKLFF.

The chain is built from TRBV15 and TRBJ1-2; 8 bases agree with TRBD1. The CDR3 is 14 amino acids. V trimming: 5 bases; J trimming: 7 bases; junction bases outside the gene matches: 9. CDR1 LNHNV and CDR2 YYDKDF come from the germline V gene (reference sequence). The CDR3 bases are TGTGCCACCAGCGAGACAGGGGCTAGGGGTGGCTACACCTTC. The encoded protein is CATSETGARGGYTF.

CDR3 loop: CASSQDSYSGNTIYF. CDR3 in DNA: TGTGCCAGCAGCCAAGACTCCTACTCTGGAAACACCATATATTTT. V gene TRBV7-3 combines with J gene TRBJ1-3, with D uncertain. CDR3 length: 15 amino acids. Trimming shortened V by 5 bases and J by 0 bases, and 11 bases separated the two germline ends. Germline loops: CDR1 SGHTA, CDR2 FQGTGA.

The chain has TRBV7-9 and TRBJ2-5, with a weak D call TRBD2 (6 bases). The CDR3 consists of 16 residues. Germline V gene data show CDR1 as SEHNR and CDR2 as FQNEAQ (reference sequence). V was cut by 4 bases and J by 2 bases, with 17 bases left in between. The CDR3 DNA sequence: TGTGCCAGCAGCTGGGTGGGGGAGGTGGGACAAGAGACCCAGTACTTC. This sequence encodes CASSWVGEVGQETQYF. The full variable domain, its missing parts supplied by reference TRBV7-9 and TRBJ2-5, is DTGVSQNPRHKITKRGQNVTFRCDPISEHNRLYWYRQTLGQGPEFLTYFQNEAQLEKSRLLSDRFSAERPKGSFSTLEIQRTEQGDSAMYLCASSWVGEVGQETQYFGPGTRLLVL.

This clone was seen once. This chain connects TRBV19 to TRBJ2-3; no clear D. Germline V gene sequence: CDR1 LNHDA, CDR2 SQIVND (reference sequence). CDR3 length: 11 residues. Trimming stripped 10 bases from V and 4 bases from J, with 9 bases between. The CDR3 spells CATGSPDTQYF. CDR3 bases: TGTGCCACAGGTTCGCCAGATACGCAGTATTTT.

This chain links TRBV7-2 with TRBJ1-1; 10 nucleotides line up with TRBD1. CDR1 SGHTA and CDR2 FQGNSA come from the germline V gene. This CDR3 has 17 residues. V gave up 0 bases and J gave up 1 base; unmatched junction bases: 5. The CDR3 DNA follows: TGTGCCAGCAGCTTAGCCCCCGGACAGGGGGAGAACACTGAAGCTTTCTTT. This encodes CASSLAPGQGENTEAFF.

V usage is TRBV9 and J usage is TRBJ1-1, with 8 bases aligning to TRBD1. Germline loops: CDR1 SGDLS, CDR2 YYNGEE. The CDR3 has 12 residues. V was clipped by 4 bases and J by 9 bases; unmatched bases: 5. In DNA form, the CDR3 reads TGTGCCAGCAGCACCGACAGGGGCCAAGCTTTCTTT. Its translation: CASSTDRGQAFF.

The V gene is TRBV2, the J gene TRBJ1-4; no clear D. CDR3 size: 14 residues. The germline CDR1 and CDR2 sequences are SNHLY and FYNNEI. V was cut by 7 bases and J by 4 bases, with 13 bases left in between. CDR3 bases: TGTGCCAGCACCAGAACGGGGATTAATGAAAAACTGTTTTTT. Its protein product is CASTRTGINEKLFF.

The chain employs TRBV2 and TRBJ1-2; no definite D call. Germline V gene sequence: CDR1 SNHLY, CDR2 FYNNEI. The V gene lost 3 bases and the J gene lost 1 base, with 12 bases spanning the gap. CDR3 size: 15 residues. The CDR3 is CASSESGIINYGYTF. In DNA form, the CDR3 reads TGTGCCAGCAGTGAGAGCGGGATTATTAACTATGGCTACACCTTC.

V gene TRBV19 combines with J gene TRBJ2-1, with 9 positions matching TRBD2. Losses at the gene ends were 5 bases for V and 5 bases for J; bases not matched to a gene: 7. The germline gives CDR1 LNHDA, CDR2 SQIVND (reference sequence). The length of the CDR3 is 15 residues. In nucleotides, the CDR3 is TGTGCCAGTAGTTACGGGGGACTAGCTCACAATGAGCAGTTCTTC. The encoded protein is CASSYGGLAHNEQFF.

The chain couples TRBV10-1 to TRBJ1-1; D remains unclear. With 4 bases removed from V and 0 bases from J, the gap between germline ends came to 6 bases. Germline CDR1 reads WNHNN; CDR2 reads SYGVQD (reference sequence). The CDR3 extends over 13 amino acids. The CDR3: CASSVDMNTEAFF. CDR3 in DNA: TGCGCCAGCAGTGTCGACATGAACACTGAAGCTTTCTTT.

J is TRBJ1-1 and V is TRBV19; 7 nucleotides agree with TRBD1. Germline V lookup: CDR1 LNHDA, CDR2 SQIVND (reference sequence). The CDR3 covers 14 residues. V dropped 9 bases and J dropped 1; count of bases not matched to a gene: 8. The CDR3 spells CARGLGTANTEAFF. The CDR3 nucleotides are TGTGCCAGGGGTTTGGGGACAGCGAACACTGAAGCTTTCTTT.

The chain recombines TRBV7-2 with TRBJ1-5; D is possibly TRBD1 (5 bases). CDR3 length: 15 amino acids. CDR1 and CDR2 (germline): SGHTA, FQGNSA. Trimming removed 5 bases at V and 7 bases at J, with 18 bases between. The CDR3 loop is CASSPTDREGQPQHF. CDR3 nucleotide sequence: TGTGCCAGCAGCCCCACGGACCGGGAGGGGCAGCCCCAGCATTTT. The entire variable domain, with the rest obtained from reference TRBV7-2 and TRBJ1-5, is as follows: GAGVSQSPSNKVTEKGKDVELRCDPISGHTALYWYRQSLGQGLEFLIYFQGNSAPDKSGLPSDRFSAERTGGSVSTLTIQRTQQEDSAVYLCASSPTDREGQPQHFGDGTRLSIL.

J is TRBJ2-5 and V is TRBV7-7; TRBD1 is a possible D gene (5 bases). The V and J ends lost 5 bases and 3 bases respectively, with 13 bases between them. The CDR3 extends over 14 amino acids. The germline CDR1 and CDR2 sequences are SSHAT and FNYEAQ (reference sequence). The CDR3 protein is CASSKTQGKETQYF. DNA for the CDR3: TGTGCCAGCAGCAAAACCCAGGGTAAAGAGACCCAGTACTTC.

This clone was counted between two and nine times. The rearrangement links TRBV4-2 to TRBJ1-1; 9 positions agree with TRBD1. The trim removed 0 bases at V and 6 bases at J, leaving 8 bases unmatched. Germline V gives CDR1 LGHNA, CDR2 YNFKEQ. The CDR3 is made up of 16 amino acids. This CDR3 reads CASSQESGTGTPEAFF. CDR3 coding DNA: TGTGCCAGCAGCCAAGAGTCAGGGACAGGGACCCCTGAAGCTTTCTTT.

This clone was detected only a few times. This chain uses TRBV5-1 with TRBJ1-2, with D hard to call. The CDR3 sequence is 16 residues long. Germline CDR1 reads SGHRS; CDR2 reads YFSETQ. V gave up 2 bases and J gave up 0 bases, with 14 bases separating them. CDR3 sequence: CASSFYGVESNYGYTF. The CDR3 nucleotides read TGCGCCAGCAGCTTCTACGGGGTGGAGTCTAACTATGGCTACACCTTC.

The J gene is TRBJ2-7, the V gene TRBV27; the D gene is possibly TRBD2 (5 bases). The V and J ends lost 2 bases and 7 bases respectively, with 12 bases between them. The germline gives CDR1 MNHEY, CDR2 SMNVEV (reference sequence). CDR3 size: 13 residues. The CDR3 loop is CASSLRSGWEQYF. DNA of the CDR3: TGTGCCAGCAGTTTAAGATCGGGGTGGGAGCAGTACTTC.

The gene calls are TRBV7-9 and TRBJ1-2; D not resolved. Per germline, CDR1 SEHNR and CDR2 FQNEAQ (reference sequence). This CDR3 has 14 amino acids. The V and J ends lost 1 base and 6 bases respectively, with 12 bases between them. DNA for the CDR3: TGTGCCAGCAGCTTAGTGGGAGGGATAAATGGCTACACCTTC. The encoded protein is CASSLVGGINGYTF.

This rearrangement joins TRBV15 to TRBJ2-3; the D gene is possibly TRBD1 (5 bases). V lost 3 bases and J 2 bases, leaving 15 bases between the germline ends. Germline values: CDR1 LNHNV, CDR2 YYDKDF (reference sequence). This CDR3 region has 16 residues. CDR3 protein: CATSRRNSGFTDTQYF. In DNA form, the CDR3 reads TGTGCCACCAGCAGGCGAAATTCAGGGTTCACAGATACGCAGTATTTT. The full variable domain, with the rest looked up from reference TRBV15 and TRBJ2-3, is DAMVIQNPRYQVTQFGKPVTLSCSQTLNHNVMYWYQQKSSQAPKLLFHYYDKDFNNEADTPDNFQSRRPNTSFCFLDIRSPGLGDTAMYLCATSRRNSGFTDTQYFGPGTRLTVL.

The chain has TRBV11-2 and TRBJ2-1; 12 bases fit TRBD2. Germline CDR1 is SGHAT and CDR2 is FQNNGV. This CDR3 spans 17 amino acids. V lost 0 bases to trimming and J lost 5 bases; unmatched junction nucleotides: 5. The CDR3 here is CASSLDLLAGGHNEQFF. The CDR3 DNA reads TGTGCCAGCAGCTTAGATCTACTAGCGGGGGGCCACAATGAGCAGTTCTTC.

Notes on this clone: Other nucleotide sequences from this sample produce the same CDR3. The chain is built from TRBV11-2 and TRBJ2-7, with TRBD1 as a possible D gene (5 bases). CDR3 size: 16 residues. Germline CDR1 reads SGHAT; CDR2 reads FQNNGV. Trimming shortened V by 1 base and J by 0 bases, and 13 bases separated the two germline ends. The chain's CDR3 is CASSLGFQGFSYEQYF. The CDR3 nucleotides are TGTGCCAGCAGCTTAGGCTTCCAGGGATTCTCCTACGAGCAGTACTTC.

This clone appeared a single time. The rearrangement links TRBV5-1 to TRBJ1-2; 8 bases are shared with TRBD1. The V gene's germline CDR1 is SGHRS and CDR2 YFSETQ. This CDR3 spans 14 amino acids. After removal of 5 bases from V and 8 bases from J, the junction contained 11 bases not matched to a gene. Here the CDR3 DNA reads TGCGCCAGCAGACAAATCCAGGGGGCTTACGGCTACACCTTC. This encodes CASRQIQGAYGYTF.

The chain has TRBV7-8 and TRBJ1-3; D gene uncertain. The V and J ends lost 5 bases and 4 bases respectively, with 12 bases between them. CDR3 length: 14 residues. Germline V CDR1 and CDR2: SGHVS, FQNEAQ. The CDR3 here is CASSLTGRGNTIYF. In nucleotides, the CDR3 is TGTGCCAGCAGCCTCACGGGGAGAGGAAACACCATATATTTT. Full variable domain (remainder filled in from reference TRBV7-8 and TRBJ1-3): GAGVSQSPRYKVAKRGQDVALRCDPISGHVSLFWYQQALGQGPEFLTYFQNEAQLDKSGLPSDRFFAERPEGSVSTLKIQRTQQEDSAVYLCASSLTGRGNTIYFGEGSWLTVV.

The V call is TRBV6-1, the J call TRBJ1-2; no definite D call. The germline gives CDR1 MNHNS, CDR2 SASEGT. V lost 3 bases to trimming and J lost 8 bases, with 10 bases between them. This CDR3 comprises 12 residues. The CDR3 DNA follows: TGTGCCAGCAGTGACGCAAGAGTCGGCTACACCTTC. It is translated as CASSDARVGYTF.